This record concerns one T cell receptor beta chain sequence. Its antigen remains unknown. Germline and junction disagree at one end, which may indicate a read error. These data belong to a study of T cells after yellow fever vaccination. The CDR3 runs 14 residues. Germline V gives CDR1 SGHTA, CDR2 FQGNSA. Study-level results: Detected again after the booster were most primary-vaccination clones, at 96% CD4 and roughly 88% CD8. Only a minor proportion of clonotypes was detected across both CD4 and CD8 compartments. The secondary response showed a weaker magnitude and a faster peak, day 5 versus 15.

TCRdb ran MiXCR on the 5' RACE reads and lists one entry per CDR3 protein. Of roughly 68,000 distinct CDR3 sequences in the sample, about 6% are singletons; the top ten hold approximately 35%. V and J are TRBV7-2 and TRBJ2-5, with D tentatively TRBD2 (6 bases). This TCR was sampled from a man aged 18 to 29 who received the YFV17D yellow fever vaccine. Sequences were derived from CD8+ T cells sorted from PBMCs, sampled 45 days after the first yellow fever vaccination. The CDR3 bases are TGTGCCAGCAGCGAGGGTCTGACGGGAGAGACCCGGTACTTC. This encodes CASSEGLTGETRYF. Filled out from reference TRBV7-2 and TRBJ2-5, the complete variable domain reads GAGVSQSPSNKVTEKGKDVELRCDPISGHTALYWYRQSLGQGLEFLIYFQGNSAPDKSGLPSDRFSAERTGGSVSTLTIQRTQQEDSAVYLCASSEGLTGETRYFGPGTRLLVL.